These 4 T cell receptor beta chains were sequenced from one sample in a study of T cell changes during pregnancy in multiple sclerosis. Sequencing was performed with immunoSEQ multiplex PCR; in TCRdb, only in-frame clones are kept and a portion is missing. This table has tens of thousands of clones, 90% appearing once. The sequencing used CD4+ T cells from peripheral blood mononuclear cells, collected in the third trimester of pregnancy. These receptors came from a female donor in good health, enrolled as a control in a pregnancy study.

This clone was observed a handful of times. This rearrangement joins TRBV9 to TRBJ2-3; TRBD1 aligns across 12 bases. Trimming removed 4 bases from V and 4 bases from J; junction bases left unmatched: 16. CDR1 and CDR2 (germline): SGDLS, YYNGEE. The CDR3 sequence is 19 residues long. The CDR3 region is CASSSSKGDRGLRADTQYF. In DNA, the CDR3 is TGTGCCAGCAGCTCCTCAAAGGGGGACAGGGGGCTTCGAGCAGATACGCAGTATTTT.

The chain combines TRBV10-1 with TRBJ2-3; 12 bases align to TRBD2. Per germline, CDR1 WNHNN and CDR2 SYGVQD (reference sequence). V lost 2 bases and J lost 0; bases outside the gene matches: 9. The CDR3 totals 19 residues. The CDR3 loop is CASSEPSTLAGGSTDTQYF. DNA for the CDR3: TGCGCCAGCAGTGAGCCCTCGACGCTAGCGGGAGGGAGCACAGATACGCAGTATTTT.

This chain uses TRBV29-1 with TRBJ1-4; 9 bases line up with TRBD1. V lost 0 bases to trimming and J lost 7 bases; unmatched junction nucleotides: 6. The germline V gene has CDR1 SQVTM and CDR2 ANQGSEA. The CDR3 is 15 residues long. CDR3 region: CSVEDRQGVGEKLFF. The DNA of the CDR3 is TGCAGCGTTGAAGATCGACAGGGGGTGGGTGAAAAACTGTTTTTT.

This clone has a single count. The chain is built from TRBV5-6 and TRBJ2-2; 11 bases agree with TRBD2. The germline gives CDR1 SGHDT, CDR2 YYEEEE. V trimming: 4 bases; J trimming: 6 bases; junction bases outside the gene matches: 5. The CDR3 covers 15 residues. The CDR3 nucleotides read TGTGCCAGCAGCCTGCCGGGACTAGCGGCCGGGGAGCTGTTTTTT. This translates into CASSLPGLAAGELFF.